This T cell receptor beta chain was sequenced during a study of human T cells and chemical hapten exposure. Stated time point: patch test 2, 6 weeks after DPC sensitization. Treatment specified: therapeutic diphenylcyclopropenone sensitization with weekly scalp DPC. On this clonotype: Its target is not known.

V shed 6 bases and J 1 base; nucleotides not matched to a gene: 4. The CDR3 loop spans 16 amino acids. Study results and limitations: The number of TCRs above 1 in 1000 frequency did not change after DPC sensitization.

A single record per CDR3 protein comes from TCRdb applying MiXCR to the RACE reads. Of 330,000 or so distinct CDR3 sequences detected, more than 5% appear once; the ten largest clones hold about 5.4%. This specimen was whole blood, taken in connection with sensitization to the hapten diphenylcyclopropenone (DPC). The J gene is TRBJ1-6, the V gene TRBV12-3 or TRBV12-4; 9 nucleotides match TRBD1. This TCR came from a woman younger than 35 with alopecia areata. Some clones in this sample may be carry-over from other donors' samples. The CDR3 region is CASRTGTGSYNSPLHF. In DNA form, the CDR3 reads TGTGCCAGCAGAACCGGGACAGGGTCCTATAATTCACCCCTCCACTTT.